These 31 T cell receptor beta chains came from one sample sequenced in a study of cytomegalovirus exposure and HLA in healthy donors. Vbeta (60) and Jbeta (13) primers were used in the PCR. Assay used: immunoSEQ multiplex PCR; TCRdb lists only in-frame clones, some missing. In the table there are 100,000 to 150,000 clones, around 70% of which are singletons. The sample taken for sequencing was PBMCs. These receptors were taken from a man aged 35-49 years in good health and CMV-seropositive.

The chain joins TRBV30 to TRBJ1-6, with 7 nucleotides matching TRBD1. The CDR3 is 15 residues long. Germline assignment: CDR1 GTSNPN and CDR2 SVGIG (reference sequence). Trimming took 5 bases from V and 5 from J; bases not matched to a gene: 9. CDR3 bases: TGTGCCTGGCTTGGCGACAGGGTTGATAATTCACCCCTCCACTTT. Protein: CAWLGDRVDNSPLHF.

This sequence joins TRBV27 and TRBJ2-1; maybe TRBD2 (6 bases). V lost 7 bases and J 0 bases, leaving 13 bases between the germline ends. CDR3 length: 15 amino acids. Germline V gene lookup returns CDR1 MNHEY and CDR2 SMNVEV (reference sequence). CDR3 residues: CASTRGFSSYNEQFF. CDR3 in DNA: TGTGCCAGCACCCGGGGGTTCAGCTCCTACAATGAGCAGTTCTTC.

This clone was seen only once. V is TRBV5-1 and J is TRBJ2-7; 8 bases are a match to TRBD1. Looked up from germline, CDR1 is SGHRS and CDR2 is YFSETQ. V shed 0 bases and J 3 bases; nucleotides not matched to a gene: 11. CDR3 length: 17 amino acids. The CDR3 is CASSLASGTGSFYEQYF. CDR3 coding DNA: TGCGCCAGCAGCTTGGCCTCGGGGACAGGATCATTCTACGAGCAGTACTTC.

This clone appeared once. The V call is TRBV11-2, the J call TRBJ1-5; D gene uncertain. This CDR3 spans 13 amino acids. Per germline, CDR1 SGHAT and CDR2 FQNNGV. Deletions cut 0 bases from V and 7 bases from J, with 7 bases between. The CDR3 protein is CASSLDRNQPQHF. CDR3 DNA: TGTGCCAGCAGCTTAGACAGGAACCAGCCCCAGCATTTT.

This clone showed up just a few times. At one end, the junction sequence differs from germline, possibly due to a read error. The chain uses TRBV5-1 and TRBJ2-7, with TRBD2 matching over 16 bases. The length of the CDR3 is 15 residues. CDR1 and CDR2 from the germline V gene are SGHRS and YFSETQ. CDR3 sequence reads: CASSQGLAGGYEQYF. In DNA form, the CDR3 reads TGTGCCAGCAGCCAGGGACTAGCGGGAGGGTACGAGCAGTACTTC.

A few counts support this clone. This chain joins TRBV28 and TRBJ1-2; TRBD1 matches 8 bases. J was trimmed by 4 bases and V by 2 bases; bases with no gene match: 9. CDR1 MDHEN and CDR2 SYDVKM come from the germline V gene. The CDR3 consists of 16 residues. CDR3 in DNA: TGTGCCAGCAGTTTAGAATCTTGGACAGGGACCTATGGCTACACCTTC. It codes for CASSLESWTGTYGYTF.

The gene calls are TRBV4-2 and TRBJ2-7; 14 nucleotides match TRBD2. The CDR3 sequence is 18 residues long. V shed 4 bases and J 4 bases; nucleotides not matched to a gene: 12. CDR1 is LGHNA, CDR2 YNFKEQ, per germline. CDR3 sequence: CASSRHGLAGGWKYEQYF. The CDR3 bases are TGTGCCAGCAGCCGACACGGACTAGCGGGAGGTTGGAAATACGAGCAGTACTTC.

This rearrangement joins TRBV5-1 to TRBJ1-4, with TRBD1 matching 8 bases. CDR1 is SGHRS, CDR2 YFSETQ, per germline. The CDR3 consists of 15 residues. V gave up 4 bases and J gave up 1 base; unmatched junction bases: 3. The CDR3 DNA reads TGCGCCAGCAGCACCACAGGGGGAACTAATGAAAAACTGTTTTTT. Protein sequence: CASSTTGGTNEKLFF.

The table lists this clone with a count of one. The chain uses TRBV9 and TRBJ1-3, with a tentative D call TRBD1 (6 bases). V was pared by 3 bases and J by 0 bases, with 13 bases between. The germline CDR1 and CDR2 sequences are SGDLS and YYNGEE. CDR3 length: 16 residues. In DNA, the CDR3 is TGTGCCAGCAGCGCTGGACAGAAGAGCTCTGGAAACACCATATATTTT. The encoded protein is CASSAGQKSSGNTIYF.

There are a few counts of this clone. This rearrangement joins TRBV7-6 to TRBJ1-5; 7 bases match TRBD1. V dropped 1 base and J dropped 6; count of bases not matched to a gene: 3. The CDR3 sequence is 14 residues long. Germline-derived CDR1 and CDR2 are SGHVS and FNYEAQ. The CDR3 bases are TGTGCCAGCAGCTTAGGAGGGGGCGGTCAGCCCCAGCATTTT. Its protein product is CASSLGGGGQPQHF.

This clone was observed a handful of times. The CDR3 region is CASSFSRDSDYEQYF. The CDR3 DNA follows: TGTGCCAGCAGTTTCAGCCGGGACAGTGACTACGAGCAGTACTTC. The gene calls are TRBV6-5 and TRBJ2-7, with TRBD1 identical over 7 bases. Trimming cost V 4 bases and J 3 bases; bases outside gene matches: 9. The germline gives CDR1 MNHEY, CDR2 SVGAGI. The CDR3 runs to 15 residues.

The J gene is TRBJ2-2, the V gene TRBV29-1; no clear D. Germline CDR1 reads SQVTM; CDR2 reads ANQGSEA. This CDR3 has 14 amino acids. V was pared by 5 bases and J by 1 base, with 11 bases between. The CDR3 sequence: CSVLLRGNTGELFF. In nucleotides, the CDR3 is TGCAGCGTTCTATTACGCGGGAACACCGGGGAGCTGTTTTTT.

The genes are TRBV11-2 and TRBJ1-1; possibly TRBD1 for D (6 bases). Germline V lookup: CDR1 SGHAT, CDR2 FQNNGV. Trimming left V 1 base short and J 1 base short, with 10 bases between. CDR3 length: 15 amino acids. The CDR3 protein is CASSLAGGPNTEAFF. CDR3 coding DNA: TGTGCCAGCAGCTTAGCGGGGGGCCCGAACACTGAAGCTTTCTTT.

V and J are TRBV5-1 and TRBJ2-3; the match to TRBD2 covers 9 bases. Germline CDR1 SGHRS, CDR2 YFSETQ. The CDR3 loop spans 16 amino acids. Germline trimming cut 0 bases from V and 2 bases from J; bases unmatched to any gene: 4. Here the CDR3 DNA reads TGCGCCAGCAGCTTGGAAGGCGGGGGGGCCACAGATACGCAGTATTTT. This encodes CASSLEGGGATDTQYF.

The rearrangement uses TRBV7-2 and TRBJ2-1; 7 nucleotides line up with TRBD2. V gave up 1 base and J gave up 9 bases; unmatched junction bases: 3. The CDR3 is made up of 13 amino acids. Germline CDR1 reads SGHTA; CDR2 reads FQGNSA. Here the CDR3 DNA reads TGTGCCAGCAGCTTAGGACTAGCCGGTGAGCAGTTCTTC. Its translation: CASSLGLAGEQFF. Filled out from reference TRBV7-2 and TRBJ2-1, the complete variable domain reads GAGVSQSPSNKVTEKGKDVELRCDPISGHTALYWYRQSLGQGLEFLIYFQGNSAPDKSGLPSDRFSAERTGGSVSTLTIQRTQQEDSAVYLCASSLGLAGEQFFGPGTRLTVL.

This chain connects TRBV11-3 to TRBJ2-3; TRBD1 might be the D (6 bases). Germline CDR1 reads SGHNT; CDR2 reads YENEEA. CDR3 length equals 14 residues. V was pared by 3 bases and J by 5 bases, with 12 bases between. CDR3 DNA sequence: TGTGCCAGCAGCTTGGGCCGGGGACAAGATACGCAGTATTTT. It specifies CASSLGRGQDTQYF.

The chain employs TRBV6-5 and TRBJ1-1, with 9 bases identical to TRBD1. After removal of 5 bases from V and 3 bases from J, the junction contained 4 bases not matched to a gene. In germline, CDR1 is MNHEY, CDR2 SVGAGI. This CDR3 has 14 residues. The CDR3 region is CASSTRDRDTEAFF. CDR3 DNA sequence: TGTGCCAGCAGTACCCGGGACAGGGACACTGAAGCTTTCTTT.

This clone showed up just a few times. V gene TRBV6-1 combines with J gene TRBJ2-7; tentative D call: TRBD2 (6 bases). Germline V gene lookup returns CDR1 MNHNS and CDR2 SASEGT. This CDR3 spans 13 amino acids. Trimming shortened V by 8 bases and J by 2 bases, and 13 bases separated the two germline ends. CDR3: CASGLARTYEQYF. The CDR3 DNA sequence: TGTGCCAGCGGCCTAGCGAGGACCTACGAGCAGTACTTC.

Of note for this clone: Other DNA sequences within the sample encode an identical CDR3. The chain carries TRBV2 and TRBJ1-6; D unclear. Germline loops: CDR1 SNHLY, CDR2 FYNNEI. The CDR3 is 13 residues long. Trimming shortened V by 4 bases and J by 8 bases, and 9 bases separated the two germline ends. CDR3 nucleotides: TGTGCCAGCAGTGCCAGTAATGATTCACCCCTCCACTTT. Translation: CASSASNDSPLHF.

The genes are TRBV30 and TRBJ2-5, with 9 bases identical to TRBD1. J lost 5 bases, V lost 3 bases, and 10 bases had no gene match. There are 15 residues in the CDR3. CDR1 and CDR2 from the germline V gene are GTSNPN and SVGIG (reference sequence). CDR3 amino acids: CAWSAGTGPLETQYF. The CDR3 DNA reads TGTGCCTGGAGCGCCGGGACAGGGCCGCTGGAGACCCAGTACTTC. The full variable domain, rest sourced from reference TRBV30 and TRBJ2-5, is SQTIHQWPATLVQPVGSPLSLECTVEGTSNPNLYWYRQAAGRGLQLLFYSVGIGQISSEVPQNLSASRPQDRQFILSSKKLLLSDSGFYLCAWSAGTGPLETQYFGPGTRLLVL.

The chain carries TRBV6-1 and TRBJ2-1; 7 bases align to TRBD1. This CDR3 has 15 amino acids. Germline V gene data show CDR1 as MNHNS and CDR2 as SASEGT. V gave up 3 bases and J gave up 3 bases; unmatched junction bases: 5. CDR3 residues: CASSDRDRNYNEQFF. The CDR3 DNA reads TGTGCCAGCAGTGATAGGGACAGAAACTACAATGAGCAGTTCTTC.

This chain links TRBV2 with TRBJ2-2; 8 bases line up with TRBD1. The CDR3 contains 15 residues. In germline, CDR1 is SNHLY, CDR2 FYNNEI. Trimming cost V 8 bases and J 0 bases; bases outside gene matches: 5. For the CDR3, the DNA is TGTGCCAGCCACCTACAGGGGGCGAACACCGGGGAGCTGTTTTTT. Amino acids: CASHLQGANTGELFF.

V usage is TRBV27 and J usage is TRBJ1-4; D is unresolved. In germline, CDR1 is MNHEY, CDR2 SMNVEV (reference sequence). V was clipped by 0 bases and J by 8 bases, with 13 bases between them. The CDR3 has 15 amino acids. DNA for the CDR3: TGTGCCAGCAGTTTATCGGGAGGGAGGAACGAAAAACTGTTTTTT. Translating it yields CASSLSGGRNEKLFF.

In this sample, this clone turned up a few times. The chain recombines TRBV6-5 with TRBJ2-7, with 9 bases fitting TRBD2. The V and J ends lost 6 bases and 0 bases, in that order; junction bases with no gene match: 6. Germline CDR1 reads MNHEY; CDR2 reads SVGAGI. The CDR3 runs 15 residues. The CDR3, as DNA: TGTGCCAGCAGCTCTAGCGGGGCGTCCTCCTACGAGCAGTACTTC. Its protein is CASSSSGASSYEQYF.

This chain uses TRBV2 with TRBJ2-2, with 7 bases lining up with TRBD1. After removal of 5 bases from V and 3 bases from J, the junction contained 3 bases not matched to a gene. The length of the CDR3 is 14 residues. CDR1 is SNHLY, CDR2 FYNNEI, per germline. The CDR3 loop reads CASSRDSHTGELFF. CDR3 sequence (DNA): TGTGCCAGCAGTCGGGACAGCCACACCGGGGAGCTGTTTTTT.

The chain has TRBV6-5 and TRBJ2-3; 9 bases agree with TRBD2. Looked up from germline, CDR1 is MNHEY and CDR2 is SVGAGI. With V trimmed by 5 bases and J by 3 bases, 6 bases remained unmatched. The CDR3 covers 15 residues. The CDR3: CASSPPSGITDTQYF. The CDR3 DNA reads TGTGCCAGCAGTCCGCCTAGCGGGATAACAGATACGCAGTATTTT.

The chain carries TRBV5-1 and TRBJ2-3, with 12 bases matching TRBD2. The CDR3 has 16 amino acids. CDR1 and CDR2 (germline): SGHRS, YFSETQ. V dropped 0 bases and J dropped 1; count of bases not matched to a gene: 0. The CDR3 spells CASSLGTSGGTDTQYF. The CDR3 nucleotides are TGCGCCAGCAGCTTGGGGACTAGCGGGGGCACAGATACGCAGTATTTT.

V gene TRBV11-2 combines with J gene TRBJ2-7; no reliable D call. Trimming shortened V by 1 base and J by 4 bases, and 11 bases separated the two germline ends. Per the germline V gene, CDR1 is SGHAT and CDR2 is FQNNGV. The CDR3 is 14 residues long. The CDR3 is CASSLAGFGYEQYF. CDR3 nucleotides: TGTGCCAGCAGCTTAGCCGGGTTTGGGTACGAGCAGTACTTC.

The CDR3 DNA sequence: TGTGCCAGCAGGGAGGGCCACGACTGGGGCTACACCTTC. Amino acids: CASREGHDWGYTF. The chain links TRBV6-5 to TRBJ1-2; no reliable D call. CDR1 MNHEY and CDR2 SVGAGI come from the germline V gene. Trimming removed 6 bases from V and 8 bases from J, with 16 bases in between. The CDR3 is made up of 13 amino acids.

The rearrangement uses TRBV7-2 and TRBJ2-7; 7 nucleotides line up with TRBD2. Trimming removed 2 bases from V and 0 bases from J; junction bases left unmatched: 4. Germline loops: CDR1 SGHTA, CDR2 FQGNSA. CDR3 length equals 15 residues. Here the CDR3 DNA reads TGTGCCAGCAGCTTAAAGGCGGGGGACTCCTACGAGCAGTACTTC. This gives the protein CASSLKAGDSYEQYF.

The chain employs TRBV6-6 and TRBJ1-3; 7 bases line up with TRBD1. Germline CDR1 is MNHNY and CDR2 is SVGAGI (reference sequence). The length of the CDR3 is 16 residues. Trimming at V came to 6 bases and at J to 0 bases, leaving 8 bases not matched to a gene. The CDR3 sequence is CASRTTEGASGNTIYF. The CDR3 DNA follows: TGTGCCAGCAGGACGACCGAGGGGGCCTCTGGAAACACCATATATTTT.